This T cell receptor beta chain was identified during a study of cytomegalovirus exposure and HLA in healthy donors. The study's findings and limits: Reported findings show TCR beta sequences accurately forecast HLA-A and HLA-B alleles in most subjects. Most TCR sequences were uncommon, yet certain public TCRs appeared in many donors.

V lost 4 bases, J lost 6 bases, and 3 bases stayed unmatched. This CDR3 is built from 13 residues. In germline, CDR1 is MGHRA, CDR2 YSYEKL. To note about this clone: As yet, its antigen is unknown.

The PCR employed 60 Vbeta primers together with 13 Jbeta primers. Generated by immunoSEQ multiplex PCR, the TCRdb table keeps only in-frame clones and is missing some. The sample totals tens of thousands of clones; its top ten clones hold 3% to 4%. Material for sequencing was PBMCs. The rearrangement joins TRBV4-1 to TRBJ1-2; TRBD1 matches 9 bases. The clonotype was recovered from a woman under 40 in good health and CMV-seropositive. CDR3: CASSPRTGDGYTF. For the CDR3, the DNA is TGCGCCAGCAGCCCACGGACAGGGGATGGCTACACCTTC.